The next 26 T cell receptor beta chains were all read from a single sample in a study of vaccination and CD4 T cells after COVID-19 (dated by TCRdb to 2022 to 2024). Their antigens remain unidentified. Library prep was done by PCR. This sample was sequenced with an Illumina iSeq 100. At the Johns Hopkins FTIC core, DNA from the cultured CD4+ T cells underwent TCR sequencing with the Oncomine TCR Beta short-read assay. TCRdb ran its own pipeline on the public reads, namely fastp trimming at Q25 and MiXCR clone calling, and kept in-frame beta chains. Merged by CDR3 protein, the rows form single entries marked with the most common genes and DNA. In this sample the table shows about 3,800 distinct CDR3 sequences, 14% to 15% of which occur a single time. The biggest ten clones account for roughly 18% of the sample. Explained via the paper, the treatment or condition label denotes: roughly ten-day PBMC culture with coronavirus spike peptide pools or control peptides (ViraFEST assay).

The sequenced sample consisted of CD4+ T cells from blood, cultured in vitro. All receptors come from a human donor who had recovered from COVID-19.

This clonotype is deemed medium-sized. The junction shows a germline mismatch at one end, possibly a read error. V and J are TRBV27 and TRBJ1-6; D may be TRBD1 (6 bases). CDR1 and CDR2 from the germline V gene are MNHEY and SMNVEV (reference sequence). This CDR3 is 16 amino acids long. The CDR3 spells CASSLSRDTYSSPLHF. Written as DNA, the CDR3 is TGTGCCAGCAGTTTATCTCGGGACACCTATAGTTCACCCCTCCACTTT.

V is TRBV6-1 and J is TRBJ2-3, with 12 bases lining up with TRBD2. Per the germline V gene, CDR1 is MNHNS and CDR2 is SASEGT. The CDR3 extends over 17 amino acids. Germline trimming cut 6 bases from V and 4 bases from J; bases unmatched to any gene: 11. In DNA, the CDR3 is TGTGCCAGCAGGATAGGGACTAGCGGGTTTAGCGCAGATACGCAGTATTTT. Protein: CASRIGTSGFSADTQYF.

The CDR3 reads CAITGGQDLNYGYTF. CDR3 nucleotides: TGTGCCATCACAGGTGGACAGGATCTTAACTATGGCTACACCTTC. The genes are TRBV10-3 and TRBJ1-2; 7 bases are shared with TRBD1. CDR3 length: 15 residues. V dropped 7 bases and J dropped 1; count of bases not matched to a gene: 9. The germline V gene encodes CDR1 ENHRY and CDR2 SYGVKD.

By frequency in the sample, this clonotype is medium-sized. The V and J genes are TRBV28 and TRBJ2-5, with D perhaps given as TRBD1 or TRBD2 (5 bases each). Germline V CDR1 and CDR2: MDHEN, SYDVKM. V lost 3 bases and J 2 bases, leaving 16 bases between the germline ends. The CDR3 is made up of 16 amino acids. In nucleotides, the CDR3 is TGTGCCAGCAGTTTTAGGGGCCGAGGGGTACAAGAGACCCAGTACTTC. It encodes CASSFRGRGVQETQYF.

About this clonotype: This may come from a read error, since a much larger clone is one base off. The chain employs TRBV19 and TRBJ1-5; TRBD1 matches 9 bases. The J segment lost 5 bases and the V segment lost 9 bases, leaving 5 bases of the junction unmatched. The germline V gene has CDR1 LNHDA and CDR2 SQIVND (reference sequence). The CDR3 length is 13 residues. For the CDR3, the DNA is TGTGCCAGCCACGGGACAGGGTATCAGCCCCAGCATTTT. It specifies CASHGTGYQPQHF.

The table lists this clonotype with a few counts. The V call is TRBV6-5, the J call TRBJ1-2, with D possibly TRBD1 on 5 matching bases. Per germline, CDR1 MNHEY and CDR2 SVGAGI. This CDR3 is built from 14 residues. The germline V and J ends were trimmed by 0 bases and 7 bases, with 12 bases remaining between them. CDR3 in amino acids: CASSYSPTDPGYTF. CDR3 coding DNA: TGTGCCAGCAGTTACTCACCGACAGATCCTGGCTACACCTTC.

The CDR3 coding sequence is TGCGCCAGCAGCCTCGGACAGGGGGCCCTAGGCTACACCTTC. It yields the protein CASSLGQGALGYTF. The chain couples TRBV5-1 to TRBJ1-2, with 11 bases aligning to TRBD1. This CDR3 is 14 amino acids long. Germline V gene lookup returns CDR1 SGHRS and CDR2 YFSETQ. V lost 4 bases, J lost 8 bases, and 7 bases stayed unmatched.

The CDR3 is CAWSVPGGSSGNTIYF. The CDR3 DNA sequence: TGTGCCTGGAGTGTACCGGGAGGGAGCTCTGGAAACACCATATATTTT. The chain couples TRBV30 to TRBJ1-3, with no clear D. V lost 0 bases and J 0 bases, leaving 12 bases between the germline ends. Germline-derived CDR1 and CDR2 are GTSNPN and SVGIG (reference sequence). The CDR3 has 16 residues.

This clonotype has more than one count but fewer than ten. V is TRBV18 and J is TRBJ2-5; 8 nucleotides line up with TRBD2. Unmatched junction bases numbered 5, after V lost 1 base and J lost 4 bases. The CDR3 sequence is 15 residues long. Germline V CDR1 and CDR2: KGHSH, LQKENI. CDR3 bases: TGTGCCAGCTCACCACGCGGGGGGAATCCAGAGACCCAGTACTTC. Its translation: CASSPRGGNPETQYF.

A few counts support this clonotype. The gene calls are TRBV12-3 or TRBV12-4 and TRBJ1-2, with D tentatively TRBD1 (6 bases). The V gene lost 3 bases and the J gene lost 7 bases, with 12 bases spanning the gap. The CDR3 runs 13 residues. The CDR3 is CASSFLQGSGYTF. The CDR3 DNA reads as TGTGCCAGCAGTTTTCTACAGGGTAGTGGCTACACCTTC.

The sample holds a few counts of this clonotype. The V and J genes are TRBV5-1 and TRBJ2-5; D is unresolved. V dropped 4 bases and J dropped 5 bases, with 9 bases sitting between them. The CDR3 has 12 residues. Germline V gene lookup returns CDR1 SGHRS and CDR2 YFSETQ. In DNA form, the CDR3 reads TGCGCCAGCAGCGAAGCGATGGAGACCCAGTACTTC. Protein: CASSEAMETQYF.

The chain recombines TRBV10-2 with TRBJ1-5; 7 bases are shared with TRBD1. In germline, CDR1 is WSHSY, CDR2 SAAADI. This CDR3 has 15 amino acids. V gave up 8 bases and J gave up 2 bases; unmatched junction bases: 9. As DNA, the CDR3 is TGCGCCAGCGGAACAGGGGAGACGGGCAATCAGCCCCAGCATTTT. It translates to CASGTGETGNQPQHF.

The chain couples TRBV2 to TRBJ2-2; 8 bases are a match to TRBD1. The CDR3 totals 15 residues. CDR1 and CDR2 (germline): SNHLY, FYNNEI. After removal of 6 bases from V and 4 bases from J, the junction contained 7 bases not matched to a gene. CDR3 loop: CASRDRDHSTGELFF. The CDR3, as DNA: TGTGCCAGCAGGGACAGGGATCATTCCACCGGGGAGCTGTTTTTT.

This clonotype was detected a few times. The chain employs TRBV18 and TRBJ2-7, with D maybe TRBD1 (6 bases). From germline, CDR1 is KGHSH and CDR2 LQKENI. The V end was cut by 3 bases, the J end by 5 bases, with 11 bases between. This CDR3 has 13 amino acids. The CDR3 is CASSPTSGDEQYF. The CDR3 DNA reads as TGTGCCAGCTCACCTACATCAGGGGACGAGCAGTACTTC.

The chain recombines TRBV30 with TRBJ1-5, with a weak D call TRBD1 (5 bases). The CDR3 is 14 amino acids. Per the germline V gene, CDR1 is GTSNPN and CDR2 is SVGIG (reference sequence). The germline V and J ends were trimmed by 1 base and 7 bases, with 14 bases remaining between them. CDR3 in amino acids: CAWSATSWDQPQHF. CDR3 in DNA: TGTGCCTGGAGTGCGACATCTTGGGACCAGCCCCAGCATTTT.

This clonotype has only one observation. This chain joins TRBV30 and TRBJ1-3; no definite D call. This CDR3 is 14 amino acids long. CDR1 is GTSNPN and CDR2 is SVGIG in the germline V gene (reference sequence). CDR3 in DNA: TGTGTCGGAGGGAGGCTACTCGCTGGAAACACCATATATTTT. Residues: CVGGRLLAGNTIYF.

This clonotype has more than one count but fewer than ten. This chain joins TRBV7-9 and TRBJ2-3; possibly TRBD1 or TRBD2 for D (6 bases each). Germline V gives CDR1 SEHNR, CDR2 FQNEAQ (reference sequence). The CDR3 has 14 residues. Trimming cost V 3 bases and J 3 bases, with 10 bases left between them. The DNA for the CDR3 is TGTGCCAGCAGCTTTCGGGGGCCGACAGATACGCAGTATTTT. It codes for CASSFRGPTDTQYF. The full variable domain, completed using reference TRBV7-9 and TRBJ2-3, is DTGVSQNPRHKITKRGQNVTFRCDPISEHNRLYWYRQTLGQGPEFLTYFQNEAQLEKSRLLSDRFSAERPKGSFSTLEIQRTEQGDSAMYLCASSFRGPTDTQYFGPGTRLTVL.

By frequency in the sample, this clonotype is medium-sized. V gene TRBV5-6 combines with J gene TRBJ1-1; TRBD1 matches 9 bases. From germline, CDR1 is SGHDT and CDR2 YYEEEE. This CDR3 is built from 17 residues. Trimming cost V 0 bases and J 7 bases; bases outside gene matches: 13. CDR3 DNA: TGTGCCAGCAGCTTGGCCACAGGGGGCGAACGAACCGGTGAAGCTTTCTTT. Translating it yields CASSLATGGERTGEAFF.

This clonotype qualifies as medium-sized. DNA for the CDR3: TGTGCCAGCAGCGGCCGGGGGACTGAAGCTTTCTTT. Its translation is CASSGRGTEAFF. The gene calls are TRBV14 and TRBJ1-1; weak D call: TRBD1 (5 bases). The CDR3 has 12 residues. Trimming took 5 bases from V and 5 from J, leaving 9 bases between them. The germline gives CDR1 SGHDN, CDR2 FVKESK.

By share of the sample, this clonotype is medium-sized. The V and J genes are TRBV27 and TRBJ1-1; tentatively, D is TRBD1 (5 bases). Germline values: CDR1 MNHEY, CDR2 SMNVEV (reference sequence). V dropped 2 bases and J dropped 3 bases, with 7 bases sitting between them. This CDR3 has 13 amino acids. CDR3 DNA sequence: TGTGCCAGCAGTTTAGGGGCGGACACTGAAGCTTTCTTT. It encodes CASSLGADTEAFF.

This clonotype is medium-sized by share. V and J are TRBV20-1 and TRBJ2-5; 9 bases align to TRBD2. Unmatched junction bases numbered 6, after V lost 5 bases and J lost 2 bases. This CDR3 region has 14 residues. Germline V gives CDR1 DFQATT, CDR2 SNEGSKA (reference sequence). CDR3 residues: CSAPRAGGQETQYF. CDR3 in DNA: TGCAGTGCTCCGAGGGCGGGGGGGCAAGAGACCCAGTACTTC.

This clonotype was detected only a few times. CDR3 nucleotides: TGTGCCAGCAGCTTAGGGGCCCAGGGCGGCTATGGCTACACCTTC. Encoded protein: CASSLGAQGGYGYTF. The V gene is TRBV11-1, the J gene TRBJ1-2; maybe TRBD1 (5 bases). The CDR3 is 15 residues long. Trimming cost V 1 base and J 4 bases, with 13 bases left between them. Germline values: CDR1 SGHAT, CDR2 FQDESV (reference sequence).

This clonotype was observed a few times. V is TRBV29-1 and J is TRBJ2-3; D might be TRBD1 (6 bases). Trimming stripped 7 bases from V and 7 bases from J, with 15 bases between. The CDR3 is made up of 12 amino acids. Germline V gene sequence: CDR1 SQVTM, CDR2 ANQGSEA. The CDR3 loop reads CSAQSRGYTQYF. The CDR3 nucleotides are TGCAGCGCTCAAAGCAGGGGCTATACGCAGTATTTT.

This clonotype has only a few counts. This chain joins TRBV11-2 and TRBJ2-3, with TRBD2 identical over 12 bases. The J segment lost 5 bases and the V segment lost 1 base, leaving 13 bases of the junction unmatched. CDR1 is SGHAT, CDR2 FQNNGV, per germline. The CDR3 has 19 residues. CDR3: CASSLVGGLAGPPLDTQYF. DNA of the CDR3: TGTGCCAGCAGCTTAGTTGGCGGACTAGCGGGGCCCCCGCTAGATACGCAGTATTTT.

This clonotype is medium-sized (0.01 to 0.1%) by share. The genes are TRBV19 and TRBJ1-1, with 8 bases matching TRBD1. After removal of 4 bases from V and 4 bases from J, the junction contained 5 bases not matched to a gene. CDR1 and CDR2 (germline): LNHDA, SQIVND (reference sequence). This CDR3 has 14 residues. This CDR3 reads CASSTQGASTEAFF. CDR3 nucleotide sequence: TGTGCCAGTAGTACCCAGGGGGCGAGCACTGAAGCTTTCTTT.

This clonotype is termed medium-sized. The genes are TRBV2 and TRBJ1-6; 8 bases map to TRBD1. The length of the CDR3 is 13 residues. Trimming took 8 bases from V and 8 from J; bases not matched to a gene: 5. Germline-derived CDR1 and CDR2 are SNHLY and FYNNEI. The CDR3 DNA sequence: TGTGCCAGCGGGGACAGGATGCATTCACCCCTCCACTTT. It encodes CASGDRMHSPLHF.